These 10 T cell receptor beta chains originate from one sample sequenced in a study of blood T cell repertoires in COVID-19. The assay was immunoSEQ multiplex PCR, and TCRdb's table has in-frame clones only and misses some. The table lists roughly 250,000 clones, 70% to 80% of them singletons. Sequenced sample: peripheral blood. These receptors all stem from an elderly woman with acute or convalescent COVID-19.

This clone showed up just once. The rearrangement uses TRBV27 and TRBJ1-6, with TRBD1 as a possible D gene (6 bases). The CDR3 extends over 18 amino acids. Germline V lookup: CDR1 MNHEY, CDR2 SMNVEV (reference sequence). The ends were cut back, 2 bases at V and 4 bases at J, with 18 bases in the middle. Here the CDR3 reads CASSLSPSRGLYNSPLHF. DNA of the CDR3: TGTGCCAGCAGTTTAAGTCCGAGCAGGGGCCTATATAATTCACCCCTCCACTTT.

CDR3 amino acids: CASRDGTANTEAFF. CDR3 sequence (DNA): TGTGCCAGCAGGGATGGGACAGCCAACACTGAAGCTTTCTTT. J is TRBJ1-1 and V is TRBV6-5, with 7 positions matching TRBD1. Germline V gene data show CDR1 as MNHEY and CDR2 as SVGAGI. The trim removed 6 bases at V and 2 bases at J, leaving 6 bases unmatched. The CDR3 runs to 14 residues.

The chain uses TRBV6-6 and TRBJ1-4; 7 bases map to TRBD1. The length of the CDR3 is 15 residues. Trimming took 7 bases from V and 4 from J; bases not matched to a gene: 9. Germline CDR1 reads MNHNY; CDR2 reads SVGAGI (reference sequence). DNA of the CDR3: TGTGCCAGCATGGGGCGCGGACAGGATAATGAAAAACTGTTTTTT. Translation: CASMGRGQDNEKLFF.

The V gene is TRBV6-5, the J gene TRBJ2-1, with 11 bases identical to TRBD2. Germline loops: CDR1 MNHEY, CDR2 SVGAGI. The CDR3 totals 15 residues. Germline trimming cut 7 bases from V and 6 bases from J; bases unmatched to any gene: 8. The CDR3 DNA sequence: TGTGCCAGCACTCCACTAGCGGGAGTGGGCAATGAGCAGTTCTTC. Residues: CASTPLAGVGNEQFF.

The V and J genes are TRBV7-7 and TRBJ2-5; 8 bases are a match to TRBD1. In germline, CDR1 is SSHAT, CDR2 FNYEAQ (reference sequence). This CDR3 has 16 amino acids. After removal of 5 bases from V and 1 base from J, the junction contained 9 bases not matched to a gene. CDR3 nucleotide sequence: TGTGCCAGCAGCCTCGGACAGGGTCAGGGCCAAGAGACCCAGTACTTC. It specifies CASSLGQGQGQETQYF. The full variable domain, in which reference TRBV7-7 and TRBJ2-5 provide the parts outside the CDR3, is GAGVSQSPRYKVTKRGQDVTLRCDPISSHATLYWYQQALGQGPEFLTYFNYEAQPDKSGLPSDRFSAERPEGSISTLTIQRTEQRDSAMYRCASSLGQGQGQETQYFGPGTRLLVL.

This clone appeared a single time. The gene calls are TRBV7-2 and TRBJ2-1; no clear D. V was pared by 5 bases and J by 3 bases, with 11 bases between. In germline, CDR1 is SGHTA, CDR2 FQGNSA. This CDR3 spans 14 amino acids. CDR3 in DNA: TGTGCCAGCAGCACCTTGCGCTACTACAATGAGCAGTTCTTC. Translation: CASSTLRYYNEQFF. Drawing the rest from reference TRBV7-2 and TRBJ2-1, the complete variable domain is GAGVSQSPSNKVTEKGKDVELRCDPISGHTALYWYRQSLGQGLEFLIYFQGNSAPDKSGLPSDRFSAERTGGSVSTLTIQRTQQEDSAVYLCASSTLRYYNEQFFGPGTRLTVL.

V usage is TRBV11-2 and J usage is TRBJ1-2; D possibly corresponds to TRBD1 (6 bases). Germline V gene sequence: CDR1 SGHAT, CDR2 FQNNGV. V dropped 0 bases and J dropped 8 bases, with 13 bases sitting between them. This CDR3 comprises 14 residues. The CDR3 loop reads CASSLDPGARGYTF. Written as DNA, the CDR3 is TGTGCCAGCAGCTTAGATCCAGGGGCACGCGGCTACACCTTC.

The CDR3, as DNA: TGTGCCAGCTCCCCTCAGGGACAGGGTTTCGGGAACGAGCAGTACTTC. Residues: CASSPQGQGFGNEQYF. V gene TRBV18 combines with J gene TRBJ2-7, with 9 bases identical to TRBD1. Germline lookup yields CDR1 KGHSH and CDR2 LQKENI. The CDR3 runs 16 residues. J was trimmed by 5 bases and V by 6 bases; bases with no gene match: 14.

There are many counts of this clone. The J gene is TRBJ2-1, the V gene TRBV6-1, with D maybe TRBD1 (6 bases). Trimming shortened V by 4 bases and J by 2 bases, and 15 bases separated the two germline ends. Germline V CDR1 and CDR2: MNHNS, SASEGT. The CDR3 has 16 residues. The CDR3 region has the DNA TGTGCCAGCAGTGGCGGCGGACAGCATACCTACAATGAGCAGTTCTTC. Translation gives CASSGGGQHTYNEQFF.

This clone was counted only a few times. The chain combines TRBV18 with TRBJ1-1; D remains unclear. The CDR3 has 14 residues. The ends were cut back, 2 bases at V and 3 bases at J, with 10 bases in the middle. Germline loops: CDR1 KGHSH, CDR2 LQKENI. The CDR3 DNA reads as TGTGCCAGCTCACCAGGTAATAGCTACACTGAAGCTTTCTTT. Translating it yields CASSPGNSYTEAFF. Combining the CDR3 with reference TRBV18 and TRBJ1-1 gives the whole variable domain NAGVMQNPRHLVRRRGQEARLRCSPMKGHSHVYWYRQLPEEGLKFMVYLQKENIIDESGMPKERFSAEFPKEGPSILRIQQVVRGDSAAYFCASSPGNSYTEAFFGQGTRLTVV.